This T cell receptor (beta chain) came from a study of blood T cell repertoires in COVID-19. Generated by immunoSEQ multiplex PCR, the TCRdb table keeps only in-frame clones and is missing some. The sample lists 150,000 to 200,000 clones, approximately 91% seen once, with roughly 2.3% in the top ten. The CDR3 has 13 amino acids. From germline, CDR1 is SGHTA and CDR2 FQGNSA. Trimming removed 3 bases at V and 9 bases at J, with 14 bases between. This clone was detected once. The sequencing input was peripheral blood. The origin of this receptor is a man younger than 30 with acute or convalescent COVID-19. The genes are TRBV7-2 and TRBJ1-1; tentative D call: TRBD1 (5 bases). CDR3 loop: CASSLGPPGKAFF. CDR3 nucleotide sequence: TGTGCCAGCAGCTTGGGTCCCCCAGGGAAAGCTTTCTTT.